These T cell receptor beta chains were read from a single sample in a study of blood T cell repertoires in COVID-19. Only in-frame clones appear in the TCRdb table, and some are missing; sequencing was by immunoSEQ multiplex PCR. The profile shows about 280,000 clones, around nine tenths of them singletons. The material sequenced was PBMCs or T cells enriched from blood (not recorded which). These receptors came from a middle-aged woman who had recovered from COVID-19. CDR3s include the opening cysteine and the closing phenylalanine or tryptophan. The D gene is left open where the match is weak. Clone sizes are given selectively: once, few, many, or a class where the clone is expanded.

clone_size d_call j_call v_call cdr3_aa cdr3_nt
- - TRBJ2-3 TRBV2 CASNPGSRDTQYF TGTGCCAGCAACCCCGGGAGTCGAGATACGCAGTATTTT
- - TRBJ1-2 TRBV28 CASSLELGLYGYTF TGTGCCAGCAGTTTAGAATTGGGGCTCTATGGCTACACCTTC
- TRBD1 TRBJ1-5 TRBV24-1 CATQGARYQPQHF TGTGCCACACAGGGGGCTCGGTATCAGCCCCAGCATTTT
- TRBD1 TRBJ1-1 TRBV4-3 CASSPTGTDHLNTEAFF TGCGCCAGCAGCCCCACCGGGACAGACCACCTCAACACTGAAGCTTTCTTT
- TRBD2 TRBJ2-5 TRBV18 CASSSGLAGVQETQYF TGTGCCAGCTCCTCGGGACTAGCGGGAGTCCAAGAGACCCAGTACTTC
few TRBD2 TRBJ2-1 TRBV3-1/TRBV3-2 CASSQVGLASGNEQFF TGTGCCAGCAGCCAAGTGGGACTAGCGAGTGGCAATGAGCAGTTCTTC
- - TRBJ1-4 TRBV30 CAWSLGGAGEKLFF TGTGCCTGGAGCCTAGGGGGGGCAGGGGAAAAACTGTTTTTT
once - TRBJ2-3 TRBV7-3 CASSRQAAGPTDTQYF TGTGCCAGCAGTCGACAGGCTGCTGGACCCACAGATACGCAGTATTTT
few - TRBJ1-5 TRBV28 CASSPRPTGSQPQHF TGTGCCAGCAGCCCGCGCCCGACGGGGAGTCAGCCCCAGCATTTT
- - TRBJ2-7 TRBV7-9 CASTVGSEQYF TGTGCCAGCACTGTCGGTAGCGAGCAGTACTTC
- - TRBJ2-5 TRBV11-1 CASSSSMRETQYF TGTGCCAGCAGCTCCTCGATGCGGGAGACCCAGTACTTC
few - TRBJ1-6 TRBV30 CACTRTDNSPLHF TGTGCCTGCACCCGGACAGATAATTCACCCCTCCACTTT
- TRBD2 TRBJ2-1 TRBV7-9 CASSLAGVTYEQFF TGTGCCAGCAGCCTAGCGGGAGTTACATATGAGCAGTTCTTC
- - TRBJ1-1 TRBV30 CAWRAKGYRYENTEAFF TGTGCCTGGAGGGCCAAGGGGTATCGTTACGAGAACACTGAAGCTTTCTTT
- TRBD2 TRBJ2-7 TRBV30 CAWSTGLAGVYEQYF TGTGCCTGGAGTACCGGACTAGCGGGAGTCTACGAGCAGTACTTC
- - TRBJ2-2 TRBV28 CASSPGVGELFF TGTGCCAGCAGTCCAGGGGTCGGGGAGCTGTTTTTT
few - TRBJ2-1 TRBV5-4 CASSLTGQSYNEQFF TGTGCCAGCAGCTTGACAGGACAGTCCTACAATGAGCAGTTCTTC
- - TRBJ1-2 TRBV28 CASRSVLEDYGYTF TGTGCCAGCAGGTCAGTGCTGGAGGACTATGGCTACACCTTC
- TRBD1 TRBJ2-2 TRBV10-2 CASRTGPNTGELFF TGCGCCAGCAGGACAGGGCCCAACACCGGGGAGCTGTTTTTT
- - TRBJ2-3 TRBV3-1/TRBV3-2 CASSQTPRGGDTQYF TGTGCCAGCAGCCAAACCCCAAGGGGGGGGGATACGCAGTATTTT
- TRBD1 TRBJ1-5 TRBV6-5 CASRRDRGTNQPQHF TGTGCCAGCAGGCGGGACAGGGGAACGAATCAGCCCCAGCATTTT
- - TRBJ1-1 TRBV7-8 CASSLTVNTEAFF TGTGCCAGCAGCCTAACGGTGAACACTGAAGCTTTCTTT
once - TRBJ1-2 TRBV4-1 CASSQGTVANYGYTF TGCGCCAGCAGCCAAGGGACAGTAGCTAACTATGGCTACACCTTC
- - TRBJ1-6 TRBV2 CASSGDSNNSPLHF TGTGCCAGCAGTGGCGACAGTAATAATTCACCCCTCCACTTT
- TRBD1 TRBJ1-1 TRBV5-1 CASSEKTGVGTEAFF TGCGCCAGCAGCGAGAAGACAGGGGTGGGCACTGAAGCTTTCTTT
- - TRBJ2-5 TRBV3-1/TRBV3-2 CASSQDFRTAIQYF TGTGCCAGCAGCCAAGATTTCCGGACTGCCATCCAGTACTTC
- TRBD1 TRBJ2-1 TRBV7-2 CASSLRQGGSEQFF TGTGCCAGCAGCTTGCGACAGGGGGGAAGTGAGCAGTTCTTC
few TRBD1 TRBJ1-2 TRBV5-5 CASSPSQGRYGYTF TGTGCCAGCAGCCCCTCACAGGGGCGCTATGGCTACACCTTC
once - TRBJ1-1 TRBV5-1 CASSLEVGRNTEAFF TGCGCCAGCAGCTTGGAGGTCGGGAGGAACACTGAAGCTTTCTTT
- TRBD2 TRBJ2-7 TRBV11-2 CASSSRLASYEQYF TGTGCCAGCAGCTCCAGACTAGCCTCCTACGAGCAGTACTTC
- - TRBJ2-6 TRBV19 CASSIDDLGANVLTF TGTGCCAGTAGTATAGATGACTTGGGGGCCAACGTCCTGACTTTC
- - TRBJ2-5 TRBV19 CASGPQETQYF TGTGCCAGTGGCCCCCAAGAGACCCAGTACTTC
- - TRBJ1-5 TRBV28 CASSLWQGNQPQHF TGTGCCAGCAGTTTGTGGCAGGGAAATCAGCCCCAGCATTTT
- TRBD2 TRBJ2-2 TRBV4-3 CASSQDRAGGRTGELFF TGCGCCAGCAGCCAAGATAGAGCGGGAGGCCGCACCGGGGAGCTGTTTTTT
- TRBD1 TRBJ1-2 TRBV7-2 CASSLVGTGGAGVGYTF TGTGCCAGCAGCTTAGTGGGAACAGGGGGCGCTGGAGTCGGCTACACCTTC
- - TRBJ2-3 TRBV19 CASAGTETPDTQYF TGTGCCAGCGCCGGGACTGAGACCCCAGATACGCAGTATTTT
once TRBD1 TRBJ1-3 TRBV5-8 CASSLEPQGKIGNTIYF TGTGCCAGCAGCTTGGAGCCACAGGGGAAGATTGGAAACACCATATATTTT
once - TRBJ1-2 TRBV24-1 CATSDPQGHYGYTF TGTGCCACCAGTGATCCACAGGGCCACTATGGCTACACCTTC
- - TRBJ2-3 TRBV6-2/TRBV6-3 CASSYPTGGTDTQYF TGTGCCAGCAGTTACCCCACGGGAGGCACAGATACGCAGTATTTT
- - TRBJ2-5 TRBV5-1 CASSYPLGSQETQYF TGCGCCAGCAGCTATCCTCTAGGCTCCCAAGAGACCCAGTACTTC